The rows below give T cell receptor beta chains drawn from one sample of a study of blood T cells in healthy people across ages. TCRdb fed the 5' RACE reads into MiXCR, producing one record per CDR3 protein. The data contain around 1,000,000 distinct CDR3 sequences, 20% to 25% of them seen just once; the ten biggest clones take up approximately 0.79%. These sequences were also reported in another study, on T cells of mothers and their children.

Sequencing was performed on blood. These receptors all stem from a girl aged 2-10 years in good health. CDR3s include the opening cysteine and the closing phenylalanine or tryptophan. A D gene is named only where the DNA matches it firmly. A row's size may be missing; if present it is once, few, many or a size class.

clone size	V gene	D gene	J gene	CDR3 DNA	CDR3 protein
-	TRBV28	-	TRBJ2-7	TGTGCCAGCAGTTCTCACGGGCGAACCTACGAGCAGTACTTC	CASSSHGRTYEQYF
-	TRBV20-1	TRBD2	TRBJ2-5	TGCAGTGCTAGAGTCGAAGCGGGAGACGGGGAGACCCAGTACTTC	CSARVEAGDGETQYF
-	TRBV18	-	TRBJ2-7	TGTGCCAGCTCCCCCGAAGTCGACTACGAGCAGTACTTC	CASSPEVDYEQYF
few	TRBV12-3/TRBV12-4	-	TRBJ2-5	TGTGCCAGCAGTTTAAGGGAAGAGACCCGGTACTTC	CASSLREETRYF
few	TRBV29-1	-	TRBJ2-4	TGCAGCACCTTCCTTTCCCGGGGGGCCGGGGGGAACATTCAGTACTTC	CSTFLSRGAGGNIQYF
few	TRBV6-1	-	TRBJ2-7	TGTGCCAGCATCCCACCCGACAGATTCTCCTACGAGCAGTACTTC	CASIPPDRFSYEQYF
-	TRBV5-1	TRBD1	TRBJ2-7	TGCGCCAGCAGCTCTGACAGGGGATCGAGCGAGCAGTACTTC	CASSSDRGSSEQYF
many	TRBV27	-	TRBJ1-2	TGTGCCAGCAGTTTATCCCCCGTCTATGGCTACACCTTC	CASSLSPVYGYTF
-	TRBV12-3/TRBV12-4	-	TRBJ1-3	TGTGCCAGCAGTACGGGCCGAGAGGAAAACACCATATATTTT	CASSTGREENTIYF
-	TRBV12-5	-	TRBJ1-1	TGTGCTAGTGGTTTGCCACTTGCAGGGGTCGGGGTTTCTGAAGCTTTCTTT	CASGLPLAGVGVSEAFF
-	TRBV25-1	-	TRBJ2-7	TGTGCCAGCAGTCGAGTAGGTTACTCCTACGAGCAGTACTTC	CASSRVGYSYEQYF
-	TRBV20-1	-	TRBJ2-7	TGCAGTGCTAGTTCGGCTTACCTAGGCGAGCAGTACTTC	CSASSAYLGEQYF
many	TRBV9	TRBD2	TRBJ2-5	TGTGCCAGCAGTGGACTAGCGGGAGAGACCCAGTACTTC	CASSGLAGETQYF
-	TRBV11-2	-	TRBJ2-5	TGTGCCAGCAGGAAAAGCGGAGGGGAGACCCAGTACTTC	CASRKSGGETQYF
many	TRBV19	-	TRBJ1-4	TGTGCCAGTAGAGGACGCGAAGAAAAACTGTTTTTT	CASRGREEKLFF
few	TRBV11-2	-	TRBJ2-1	TGTGCCAGCAGCTTCCTCCAGCGGCAGAACAATGAGCAGTTCTTC	CASSFLQRQNNEQFF
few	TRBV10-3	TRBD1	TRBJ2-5	TGTGCCATCAGTGTTACGACAGGGGAGACCCAGTACTTC	CAISVTTGETQYF
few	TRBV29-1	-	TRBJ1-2	TGCAGCGTTGATTCCCGGACAGCCTATGGCTACACCTTC	CSVDSRTAYGYTF
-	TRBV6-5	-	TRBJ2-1	TGTGCCAGCAGAATCCAACCCGGTAGCGGGCAGTTCTTC	CASRIQPGSGQFF
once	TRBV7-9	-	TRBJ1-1	TGTGCCAGCAGCTTAGTTTATGGGCCTTCTGGTACTGAAGCTTTCTTT	CASSLVYGPSGTEAFF
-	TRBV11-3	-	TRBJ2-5	TGTGCCAGCAGCTTAGCCCCATTTACGGGGGAGACCCAGTACTTC	CASSLAPFTGETQYF
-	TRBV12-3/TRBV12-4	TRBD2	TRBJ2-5	TGTGCCAGCAGTTTGACCCTTCGCGGGGGGGCAGAGACCCAGTACTTC	CASSLTLRGGAETQYF
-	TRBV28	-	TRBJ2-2	TGTGCCAGCAGTTTTCGGCGGGAGCTGTTTTTT	CASSFRRELFF
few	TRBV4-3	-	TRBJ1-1	TGCGCCAGCAGCCAAGACCCCCCGAACACTGAAGCTTTCTTT	CASSQDPPNTEAFF
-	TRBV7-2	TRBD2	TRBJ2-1	TGTGCCAGCGCCGAAGATCCGCTAGCGGCCTCAGCTAGTGAGCAGTTCTTC	CASAEDPLAASASEQFF
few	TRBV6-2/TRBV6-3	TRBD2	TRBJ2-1	TGTGCCATTTCGGGACTAGCTTTCGATGAGCAGTTCTTC	CAISGLAFDEQFF
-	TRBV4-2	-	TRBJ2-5	TGTGCCAGCAGCCAGGATCAGGGGCTAGCCGTGGAGTTCTTC	CASSQDQGLAVEFF
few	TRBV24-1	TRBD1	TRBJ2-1	TGTGCCACCAGTGATTTCGAGGACAGGGGACGGCATGAGCAGTTCTTC	CATSDFEDRGRHEQFF
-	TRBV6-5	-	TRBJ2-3	TGTGCCAGCAGTTATGGCGGGAGCACAGATACGCAGTATTTT	CASSYGGSTDTQYF
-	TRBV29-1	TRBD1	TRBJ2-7	TGCAGCGTGGATGGACAGGGCGAGCAGTACTTC	CSVDGQGEQYF
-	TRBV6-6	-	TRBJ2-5	TGTGCCAGCAGTACCTTCCAGCGAGAGACCCAGTACTTC	CASSTFQRETQYF
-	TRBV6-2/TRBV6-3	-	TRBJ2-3	TGTGCCAGCAGTTACCGTTCCTTGGGGGGCCTTGTGACATCGGATACGCAGTATTTT	CASSYRSLGGLVTSDTQYF
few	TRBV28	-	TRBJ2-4	TGTGCCAGCAGACCCTATCTAGCCAAAAACATTCAGTACTTC	CASRPYLAKNIQYF
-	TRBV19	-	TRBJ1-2	TGTGCCAGTAGTCCTTCGCAGGGTTTTGATGGCTACACCTTC	CASSPSQGFDGYTF
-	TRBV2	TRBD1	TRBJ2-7	TGTGCCAGCAGTGAAGGGGACAGGGGGATCTACGAGCAGTACTTC	CASSEGDRGIYEQYF
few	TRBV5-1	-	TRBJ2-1	TGCGCCAGCAGGGCTACTCACAATGAGCAGTTCTTC	CASRATHNEQFF
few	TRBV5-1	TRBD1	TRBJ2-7	TGCGCCAGCAGCTACACTTGGACAGGGGGCTACGAGCAGTACTTC	CASSYTWTGGYEQYF
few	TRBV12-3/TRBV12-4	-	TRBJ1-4	TGTGCCAGCACTCCGCCGGCGGGAGGGCGGAAACTGTTTTTT	CASTPPAGGRKLFF
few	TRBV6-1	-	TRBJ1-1	TGTGCCTTACGAGACGGCACTGAAGCTTTCTTT	CALRDGTEAFF
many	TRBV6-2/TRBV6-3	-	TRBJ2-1	TGTGCCAGCAGTTACAGACTAGTGAATGAGCAGTTCTTC	CASSYRLVNEQFF
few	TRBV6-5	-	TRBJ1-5	TGTGCCAGCAGAAAAGGAGGGGGGAGCAATCAGCCCCAGCATTTT	CASRKGGGSNQPQHF
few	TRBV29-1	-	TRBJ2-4	TGCAGCGTTATGGACAGATCAAACATTCAGTACTTC	CSVMDRSNIQYF
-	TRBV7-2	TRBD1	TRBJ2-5	TGTGCCAGCAGGTCAACAGGGGTGGAGACCCAGTACTTC	CASRSTGVETQYF
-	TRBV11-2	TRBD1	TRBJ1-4	TGTGCCAGCAGCCTTGACGGACAGGGGGCTGAAAAACTGTTTTTT	CASSLDGQGAEKLFF
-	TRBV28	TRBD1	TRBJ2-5	TGTGCCAGCAGTCCCGTGACTGGGGACAGTCAAGAGACCCAGTACTTC	CASSPVTGDSQETQYF